A single sample gave rise to the 5 T cell receptor beta chains below, sequenced in a study of read filtering for tumor transcriptome and immune sequencing (dated by TCRdb to between 2020 and 2021). TCRdb records Illumina HiSeq 4000 as the sequencer. TCR libraries were built from 400 to 450 ng RNA with the Immunoverse kit, using molecular barcoded adaptors covering alpha/delta and beta/gamma chains. TCRdb cleaned the public reads at Q25 with fastp, built clones with MiXCR and kept in-frame beta chains. Rows matching on CDR3 protein sequence are summarized as one entry with the most common DNA and genes. This sample holds about 47,000 distinct CDR3 sequences; about 12% were observed only once. Clones ranked in the top ten supply 13% to 15% of the sample. Sequences were obtained from a population of CD138-negative cells sorted from bone marrow. The label giving this sample's cell subset or site can be read as: bone marrow mononuclear cells depleted of CD138+ plasma/myeloma cells by negative magnetic selection. The receptors were gathered from a donor over 35 with multiple myeloma.

This clonotype was counted many times. The chain has TRBV27 and TRBJ2-5; D unclear. The CDR3 is 15 amino acids. Per germline, CDR1 MNHEY and CDR2 SMNVEV (reference sequence). Trimming pared 6 bases from V and 4 bases from J, leaving 18 bases between. The CDR3 spells CASSRTLGWRETQYF. CDR3 DNA: TGTGCCAGCAGCCGTACCTTGGGTTGGCGAGAGACCCAGTACTTC.

This clonotype was recorded at least ten times. The V gene is TRBV7-9, the J gene TRBJ2-6; tentative D call: TRBD2 (5 bases). Trimming left V 0 bases short and J 2 bases short, with 5 bases between. In germline, CDR1 is SEHNR, CDR2 FQNEAQ (reference sequence). This CDR3 region has 15 residues. The DNA for the CDR3 is TGTGCCAGCAGCTTAGCGAGGGCTGGGGCCAACGTCCTGACTTTC. Protein product: CASSLARAGANVLTF.

A few counts support this clonotype. A single base separates this from a much larger clone, so it may be a read error. CDR3 nucleotide sequence: TGTGCCAGCAGTTTAAAGGTCGTCCCTTGGGCCTACGAGCAGTACTTC. Its protein is CASSLKVVPWAYEQYF. This chain links TRBV12-3 or TRBV12-4 with TRBJ2-7; D not resolved. This CDR3 region has 16 residues. Trimming cost V 2 bases and J 2 bases, with 16 bases left between them.

About this clonotype itself: A far larger clone is only one base removed, so a read error is likely. CDR3: CASSFPETQYF. The CDR3 nucleotides are TGTGCCAGCAGCTTCCCAGAGACCCAGTACTTC. The rearrangement joins TRBV11-1 to TRBJ2-5, with D unresolved. Trimming took off 3 bases at V and 4 bases at J, with 3 bases between the two ends. The germline V gene has CDR1 SGHAT and CDR2 FQDESV (reference sequence). The CDR3 loop spans 11 amino acids.

Concerning this clonotype itself: This may arise from a read error, as a much more abundant clone is one base away. The chain has TRBV18 and TRBJ2-7; possible D gene TRBD2, 5 bases. Trimming removed 7 bases at V and 3 bases at J, with 19 bases between. Germline CDR1 reads KGHSH; CDR2 reads LQKENI. The CDR3 has 15 amino acids. Here the CDR3 DNA reads TGTGCCAGCTTACCCGGGGTCCCTAATTACTACGAGCAGTACTTC. Its translation: CASLPGVPNYYEQYF.